These 19 T cell receptor beta chains share one sample of origin, sequenced in a study of T cells in Graves' hyperthyroidism and ophthalmopathy. Authors of the study amplified TCR beta CDR3 regions from RNA transcripts. The HTBI primer set served for first-round RT-PCR of the TCR CDR3. In TCRdb, the multiplex PCR reads were re-called with MiXCR into one record per CDR3 protein. The data hold approximately 510,000 distinct CDR3 sequences, with over 35% observed a single time. Sequences were obtained from peripheral blood or thyroid tissue (not recorded which). Receptors were obtained from an adult woman with Graves' disease, either hyperthyroidism or ophthalmopathy (not recorded which).

The rearrangement links TRBV24-1 to TRBJ2-5; D gene ambiguous. The germline V gene has CDR1 KGHDR and CDR2 SFDVKD. The CDR3 consists of 14 residues. V was pared by 0 bases and J by 1 base, with 5 bases between. The CDR3 sequence is CATSDLSTQETQYF. The CDR3 region has the DNA TGTGCCACCAGTGATTTGTCAACCCAAGAGACCCAGTACTTC.

The chain recombines TRBV20-1 with TRBJ1-5, with D unclear. This CDR3 is 13 amino acids long. Between the trimmed V and J ends, which lost 3 bases and 3 bases, there was a span of 9 bases. The germline V gene encodes CDR1 DFQATT and CDR2 SNEGSKA (reference sequence). CDR3 protein: CSASFLDNQPQHF. The CDR3 DNA is TGCAGTGCTAGTTTTCTCGACAATCAGCCCCAGCATTTT.

This clonotype was picked up many times. The chain has TRBV29-1 and TRBJ1-3; D remains unclear. Per the germline V gene, CDR1 is SQVTM and CDR2 is ANQGSEA. This CDR3 is built from 13 residues. Trimming cost V 4 bases and J 0 bases, with 7 bases left between them. CDR3 nucleotide sequence: TGCAGCGTTGTCTTATCCTCTGGAAACACCATATATTTT. The encoded protein is CSVVLSSGNTIYF.

The table lists this clonotype with a few counts. A much larger clonotype is one base distant, so this may be a read error. V gene TRBV25-1 combines with J gene TRBJ2-2, with D perhaps matching TRBD1 (6 bases). Per germline, CDR1 MGHDK and CDR2 SYGVNS. V was pared by 6 bases and J by 6 bases, with 11 bases between. The CDR3 covers 13 residues. The CDR3 spells CASSWNRAGELFF. CDR3 nucleotide sequence: TGTGCCAGCAGCTGGAACAGGGCCGGGGAGCTGTTTTTT.

This chain uses TRBV20-1 with TRBJ1-6; D remains unclear. The CDR3 has 11 residues. Per the germline V gene, CDR1 is DFQATT and CDR2 is SNEGSKA (reference sequence). Trimming stripped 5 bases from V and 8 bases from J, with 7 bases between. Written as DNA, the CDR3 is TGCAGTGCTTACGGCGATTCACCCCTCCACTTT. Its translation: CSAYGDSPLHF.

The sample holds one count of this clonotype. The junction shows a germline mismatch at one end, possibly a read error. The CDR3 DNA follows: TGTGCCAGCACTCGGACAGCGAACACTGAAGCTTTC. Its protein product is CASTRTANTEAF. The chain joins TRBV2 to TRBJ2-6, with TRBD1 as a possible D gene (6 bases). Germline loops: CDR1 SNHLY, CDR2 FYNNEI. The CDR3 sequence is 12 residues long.

V and J are TRBV2 and TRBJ2-5; TRBD1 is a possible D gene (6 bases). The CDR3 totals 12 residues. The V and J ends lost 7 bases and 6 bases respectively, with 12 bases between them. Looked up from germline, CDR1 is SNHLY and CDR2 is FYNNEI. The CDR3 DNA is TGTGCCAGCAACCCCACAGGGAAGACCCAGTACTTC. Its translation: CASNPTGKTQYF.

This clonotype was observed many times. The V gene is TRBV7-2, the J gene TRBJ2-7, with D perhaps TRBD2 (6 bases). Germline V lookup: CDR1 SGHTA, CDR2 FQGNSA. The CDR3 runs to 15 residues. V was pared by 2 bases and J by 2 bases, with 13 bases between. CDR3 DNA: TGTGCCAGCAGCTTAAGAGACGGGGGAACCTACGAGCAGTACTTC. Protein: CASSLRDGGTYEQYF. Full variable domain (rest looked up from reference TRBV7-2 and TRBJ2-7): GAGVSQSPSNKVTEKGKDVELRCDPISGHTALYWYRQSLGQGLEFLIYFQGNSAPDKSGLPSDRFSAERTGGSVSTLTIQRTQQEDSAVYLCASSLRDGGTYEQYFGPGTRLTVT.

This clonotype was found a few times. The V call is TRBV15, the J call TRBJ2-2; unclear D gene. In germline, CDR1 is LNHNV, CDR2 YYDKDF (reference sequence). This CDR3 has 13 residues. The ends were cut back, 1 base at V and 8 bases at J, with 8 bases in the middle. The DNA for the CDR3 is TGTGCCACCAGCAGAGTGGGGATGGGGGAGCTGTTTTTT. This encodes CATSRVGMGELFF.

This clonotype has ten or more counts. The V and J genes are TRBV7-2 and TRBJ2-7; 7 positions agree with TRBD2. Per germline, CDR1 SGHTA and CDR2 FQGNSA. The CDR3 length is 17 residues. Germline trimming cut 5 bases from V and 2 bases from J; bases unmatched to any gene: 15. The CDR3 nucleotides are TGTGCCAGCAGCCACCGGGTGGGGGGGGAGTCTGCCTACGAGCAGTACTTC. It specifies CASSHRVGGESAYEQYF.

This clonotype was recorded many times. The chain employs TRBV7-2 and TRBJ2-5, with TRBD1 matching over 8 bases. The CDR3 loop spans 15 amino acids. Germline V CDR1 and CDR2: SGHTA, FQGNSA. Losses at the gene ends were 5 bases for V and 6 bases for J; bases not matched to a gene: 11. CDR3 nucleotide sequence: TGTGCCAGCAGCGTAGATTCAGGGGGCCTTAAGACCCAGTACTTC. Its translation: CASSVDSGGLKTQYF. Full variable domain (remainder filled in from reference TRBV7-2 and TRBJ2-5): GAGVSQSPSNKVTEKGKDVELRCDPISGHTALYWYRQSLGQGLEFLIYFQGNSAPDKSGLPSDRFSAERTGGSVSTLTIQRTQQEDSAVYLCASSVDSGGLKTQYFGPGTRLLVL.

At least ten counts were recorded for this clonotype. The rearrangement links TRBV20-1 to TRBJ1-5; D is uncertain. V lost 0 bases and J 1 base, leaving 16 bases between the germline ends. The CDR3 totals 17 residues. CDR1 is DFQATT and CDR2 is SNEGSKA in the germline V gene (reference sequence). DNA for the CDR3: TGCAGTGCTAGAGATCGGCGAGGGTTTGGCAGCAATCAGCCCCAGCATTTT. Its translation: CSARDRRGFGSNQPQHF.

V and J are TRBV9 and TRBJ2-7; 7 positions match TRBD1. Germline values: CDR1 SGDLS, CDR2 YYNGEE. The CDR3 contains 14 residues. V gave up 0 bases and J gave up 3 bases; unmatched junction bases: 3. CDR3: CASSVGGTDYEQYF. CDR3 DNA: TGTGCCAGCAGCGTAGGTGGGACAGACTACGAGCAGTACTTC.

In this sample, this clonotype turned up once. This may be a read error, as it is one base from a much larger clone. V is TRBV6-1 and J is TRBJ1-2; possible D gene TRBD1, 6 bases. The V gene lost 7 bases and the J gene lost 4 bases, with 16 bases spanning the gap. CDR1 and CDR2 from the germline V gene are MNHNS and SASEGT. CDR3 length equals 14 residues. This CDR3 is CASTIGGGGYGYTF. The CDR3 DNA reads as TGTGCCAGCACCATTGGGGGAGGGGGCTATGGCTACACCTTC.

The rearrangement uses TRBV4-1 and TRBJ1-6, with D perhaps TRBD1 (6 bases). Trimming took 1 base from V and 3 from J, leaving 22 bases between them. This CDR3 contains 20 residues. The germline V gene encodes CDR1 MGHRA and CDR2 YSYEKL. The CDR3 loop is CASSQAWGQGEFGYNSPLHF. The CDR3 DNA follows: TGCGCCAGCAGCCAAGCCTGGGGGCAGGGAGAGTTTGGCTATAATTCACCCCTCCACTTT.

This clonotype was picked up a small number of times. The J gene is TRBJ1-1, the V gene TRBV10-2; possibly TRBD1 for D (5 bases). The V end lost 6 bases, the J end lost 2 bases, and 10 bases lay between the germline ends. Germline-derived CDR1 and CDR2 are WSHSY and SAAADI. This CDR3 contains 13 residues. CDR3 sequence: CASSETENTEAFF. The CDR3, as DNA: TGCGCCAGCAGCGAGACAGAAAACACTGAAGCTTTCTTT.

This clonotype was detected ten times or more. J is TRBJ2-5 and V is TRBV7-9; D is ambiguous. CDR1 is SEHNR, CDR2 FQNEAQ, per germline (reference sequence). Trimming cost V 0 bases and J 1 base, with 6 bases left between them. The CDR3 has 14 residues. CDR3 nucleotide sequence: TGTGCCAGCAGCTTAGCGTTTATCCAAGAGACCCAGTACTTC. The encoded protein is CASSLAFIQETQYF. Variable domain in full (rest from reference TRBV7-9 and TRBJ2-5): DTGVSQNPRHKITKRGQNVTFRCDPISEHNRLYWYRQTLGQGPEFLTYFQNEAQLEKSRLLSDRFSAERPKGSFSTLEIQRTEQGDSAMYLCASSLAFIQETQYFGPGTRLLVL.

This clonotype was observed many times. The chain employs TRBV15 and TRBJ1-6, with D possibly matching TRBD1 (5 bases). V shed 0 bases and J shed 11 bases, with 23 bases lying between them. Germline CDR1 is LNHNV and CDR2 is YYDKDF (reference sequence). This CDR3 spans 18 amino acids. CDR3 in amino acids: CATSRDRAGLSRSTPLHF. CDR3 DNA sequence: TGTGCCACCAGCAGAGATCGGGCAGGGCTGTCCCGATCCACACCCCTCCACTTT.

This clonotype was seen only a few times. The chain links TRBV2 to TRBJ2-5; 10 positions match TRBD2. This CDR3 spans 14 amino acids. Germline V gene sequence: CDR1 SNHLY, CDR2 FYNNEI. The V gene end was trimmed by 10 bases and the J gene end by 2 bases; junction bases not matched to a gene: 7. CDR3 DNA: TGTGCCAACACCCTACTAGCGGGACAAGAGACCCAGTACTTC. It codes for CANTLLAGQETQYF.